This TCR beta chain comes out of a study of response to subunit inactivated influenza vaccine. Whole-study results and caveats: Researchers suggested that each seasonal influenza vaccination recruits few new T cells.

This clonotype has a handful of counts. The antigen remains undetermined. TCRdb used MiXCR to reprocess the RT-PCR reads, holding one entry per CDR3 protein. The sample has roughly 790,000 distinct CDR3 sequences, approximately 21% seen once. The CDR3 runs to 15 residues. Looked up from germline, CDR1 is SGHRS and CDR2 is YFSETQ. The V segment lost 4 bases and the J segment 6 bases; nucleotides outside the gene matches: 8. The gene calls are TRBV5-1 and TRBJ2-7, with TRBD2 matching over 12 bases. The origin of this receptor is a man in his fifties or sixties who received an inactivated influenza vaccine. Sequences were derived from PBMCs from blood, sampled less than 6 days after vaccination. The CDR3 bases are TGCGCCAGCAGCCTCGAGGGACTAGCGGGTAGCGAGCAGTACTTC. Translated, it gives CASSLEGLAGSEQYF.